The clone carrying this T cell receptor beta chain was counted many times. The antigen is unknown. Germline-derived CDR1 and CDR2 are SNHLY and FYNNEI. The CDR3 consists of 15 residues. V lost 7 bases, J lost 5 bases, and 11 bases stayed unmatched. TCRdb analysed the reads with MiXCR anew, one entry per CDR3 protein. The sample has roughly 500,000 distinct CDR3 sequences, about 17% seen once. This sample was included in a study of T cell repertoires in cytomegalovirus infection. Points from the study as a whole: CMV-specific HLA-C-restricted TCR beta clonotypes dominated the ex vivo response.

Specimen: CD8+ T cells from PBMCs. The chain uses TRBV2 and TRBJ2-5; 9 nucleotides line up with TRBD1. The sequence derives from a human donor in good health (CMV status not recorded). Some clones in this sample may be carry-over from other donors' samples. The CDR3: CASKDRDRVWETQYF. CDR3 bases: TGTGCCAGCAAAGACCGGGACAGGGTATGGGAGACCCAGTACTTC.